A single sample is the source of the 26 T cell receptor beta chains below, sequenced in a study of blood T cell repertoires in COVID-19. The table came from immunoSEQ multiplex PCR; TCRdb's copy has only in-frame clones and leaves some out. The sample lists 150,000 to 200,000 clones; approximately 83% were seen once. The sequenced material came from peripheral blood. The receptors here all came from a man aged 60 to 75 with acute or convalescent COVID-19.

CDR3 bases: TGTGCCACCACCCCGGACAGGTGGTATAATTCACCCCTCCACTTT. Amino acids: CATTPDRWYNSPLHF. The chain combines TRBV15 with TRBJ1-6, with 7 bases matching TRBD1. The CDR3 extends over 15 amino acids. J gave up 4 bases and V 7 bases, and 7 bases lay outside the gene matches. CDR1 LNHNV and CDR2 YYDKDF come from the germline V gene (reference sequence). Full variable domain (remainder filled in from reference TRBV15 and TRBJ1-6): DAMVIQNPRYQVTQFGKPVTLSCSQTLNHNVMYWYQQKSSQAPKLLFHYYDKDFNNEADTPDNFQSRRPNTSFCFLDIRSPGLGDTAMYLCATTPDRWYNSPLHFGNGTRLTVT.

This chain links TRBV10-3 with TRBJ2-7, with a weak D call TRBD2 (6 bases). This CDR3 has 15 amino acids. The V gene's germline CDR1 is ENHRY and CDR2 SYGVKD. V lost 6 bases, J lost 0 bases, and 15 bases lay in between. The CDR3 is CAISLAAASSYEQYF. CDR3 in DNA: TGTGCCATCAGCTTAGCGGCAGCGAGCTCCTACGAGCAGTACTTC.

V is TRBV2 and J is TRBJ2-3; 7 bases map to TRBD2. CDR3 length: 12 amino acids. Germline loops: CDR1 SNHLY, CDR2 FYNNEI. With V trimmed by 8 bases and J by 5 bases, 4 bases remained unmatched. Here the CDR3 reads CASGGGEDTQYF. For the CDR3, the DNA is TGTGCCAGCGGGGGGGGTGAAGATACGCAGTATTTT.

J is TRBJ2-2 and V is TRBV7-9, with 7 bases lining up with TRBD1. Germline V gives CDR1 SEHNR, CDR2 FQNEAQ (reference sequence). The V segment lost 7 bases and the J segment 7 bases; nucleotides outside the gene matches: 9. This CDR3 is 14 amino acids long. CDR3 sequence reads: CASTSTGAGGELFF. CDR3 nucleotides: TGTGCCAGCACCTCAACAGGGGCGGGCGGGGAGCTGTTTTTT. Full variable domain (missing parts from reference TRBV7-9 and TRBJ2-2): DTGVSQNPRHKITKRGQNVTFRCDPISEHNRLYWYRQTLGQGPEFLTYFQNEAQLEKSRLLSDRFSAERPKGSFSTLEIQRTEQGDSAMYLCASTSTGAGGELFFGEGSRLTVL.

The table lists this clone with a few counts. The rearrangement uses TRBV28 and TRBJ1-1; a possible D gene is TRBD1 (5 bases). The CDR3 has 13 residues. CDR1 MDHEN and CDR2 SYDVKM come from the germline V gene. V lost 11 bases and J 6 bases, leaving 19 bases between the germline ends. The CDR3, as DNA: TGTGCCTGTGACCGGGGGGTGAGGGCTGAAGCTTTCTTT. It translates to CACDRGVRAEAFF.

V usage is TRBV27 and J usage is TRBJ2-3; 13 nucleotides line up with TRBD2. This CDR3 is 15 amino acids long. V was pared by 6 bases and J by 8 bases, with 8 bases of the junction left unmatched. Germline V lookup: CDR1 MNHEY, CDR2 SMNVEV (reference sequence). CDR3 nucleotides: TGTGCCAGCAGCGGGACTAGCGGGATACTTGGTACGCAGTATTTT. It is translated as CASSGTSGILGTQYF.

The V call is TRBV2, the J call TRBJ2-5, with D perhaps TRBD1 (6 bases). Germline CDR1 and CDR2: SNHLY and FYNNEI. V was clipped by 7 bases and J by 7 bases, with 16 bases between them. CDR3 length equals 13 residues. CDR3 region: CASMGHPFGTQYF. CDR3 bases: TGTGCCAGCATGGGACACCCGTTTGGGACCCAGTACTTC.

This rearrangement joins TRBV24-1 to TRBJ1-6; tentatively, D is TRBD1 (6 bases). The length of the CDR3 is 17 residues. V lost 7 bases and J lost 2, with 17 bases in between. Germline CDR1 reads KGHDR; CDR2 reads SFDVKD. This CDR3 reads CATRDPRGTTYNSPLHF. The CDR3 DNA reads TGTGCCACCAGAGACCCCAGGGGCACAACCTATAATTCACCCCTCCACTTT.

CDR3 loop: CASSFLYGYTF. DNA for the CDR3: TGTGCCAGCAGCTTTCTCTACGGCTACACCTTC. V is TRBV7-2 and J is TRBJ1-2; D gene unclear. The CDR3 runs 11 residues. V was trimmed by 3 bases and J by 8 bases, leaving 7 bases between them. Germline-derived CDR1 and CDR2 are SGHTA and FQGNSA.

This clone was picked up a small number of times. The chain employs TRBV14 and TRBJ1-2; 10 bases align to TRBD1. With V trimmed by 6 bases and J by 8 bases, 6 bases remained unmatched. The CDR3 loop spans 13 amino acids. CDR1 and CDR2 (germline): SGHDN, FVKESK. For the CDR3, the DNA is TGTGCCAGCAGACGCGGGACAGGGGACGGCTACACCTTC. Translation gives CASRRGTGDGYTF.

The rearrangement uses TRBV18 and TRBJ1-1, with D unclear. Germline lookup yields CDR1 KGHSH and CDR2 LQKENI. V was trimmed by 2 bases and J by 6 bases, leaving 10 bases between them. The CDR3 totals 13 residues. CDR3 nucleotide sequence: TGTGCCAGCTCACCAATGAGGGCCCCTGAAGCTTTCTTT. It translates to CASSPMRAPEAFF.

This chain links TRBV9 with TRBJ2-2; a weak D match, TRBD2 (6 bases). Germline V lookup: CDR1 SGDLS, CDR2 YYNGEE. Trimming pared 4 bases from V and 1 base from J, leaving 11 bases between. This CDR3 is 15 amino acids long. The CDR3 DNA reads TGTGCCAGCAGCCCTAGCGTTCTGAACACCGGGGAGCTGTTTTTT. Its translation: CASSPSVLNTGELFF.

The chain combines TRBV7-9 with TRBJ2-3, with 11 bases identical to TRBD2. The CDR3 sequence is 13 residues long. Germline values: CDR1 SEHNR, CDR2 FQNEAQ (reference sequence). J gave up 14 bases and V 3 bases, and 7 bases lay outside the gene matches. The CDR3 loop reads CASSFFLAGGWYF. Here the CDR3 DNA reads TGTGCCAGCAGCTTTTTCCTAGCGGGAGGTTGGTATTTT.

The chain couples TRBV28 to TRBJ1-5; no definite D call. Germline V CDR1 and CDR2: MDHEN, SYDVKM. V lost 5 bases and J lost 0, with 23 bases in between. The CDR3 spans 19 residues. The CDR3 coding sequence is TGTGCCAGCAGTACTCGAACCTTCGCCATAGACTTTAGCAATCAGCCCCAGCATTTT. Its protein product is CASSTRTFAIDFSNQPQHF.

The V and J genes are TRBV28 and TRBJ1-1, with TRBD1 matching 7 bases. The V segment lost 4 bases and the J segment 1 base; nucleotides outside the gene matches: 9. Germline CDR1 and CDR2: MDHEN and SYDVKM. This CDR3 is built from 16 residues. The CDR3 region is CASSSEGAPSNTEAFF. DNA for the CDR3: TGTGCCAGCAGTTCGGAGGGGGCCCCATCGAACACTGAAGCTTTCTTT. The full variable domain, rest sourced from reference TRBV28 and TRBJ1-1, is DVKVTQSSRYLVKRTGEKVFLECVQDMDHENMFWYRQDPGLGLRLIYFSYDVKMKEKGDIPEGYSVSREKKERFSLILESASTNQTSMYLCASSSEGAPSNTEAFFGQGTRLTVV.

V gene TRBV6-5 combines with J gene TRBJ2-1; 7 nucleotides match TRBD2. CDR1 and CDR2 from the germline V gene are MNHEY and SVGAGI. Trimming took 6 bases from V and 0 from J; bases not matched to a gene: 5. There are 15 residues in the CDR3. The CDR3 DNA is TGTGCCAGCAGCCCCGGGACTAACTCCTACAATGAGCAGTTCTTC. This gives the protein CASSPGTNSYNEQFF.

There are many counts of this clone. The rearrangement joins TRBV5-1 to TRBJ2-7; D perhaps matches TRBD1 (5 bases). CDR3 length: 17 amino acids. Germline-derived CDR1 and CDR2 are SGHRS and YFSETQ. Trimming removed 0 bases from V and 2 bases from J, with 18 bases in between. CDR3 DNA: TGCGCCAGCAGCTTGGATGGTGGGGCAACCTCTACCTACGAGCAGTACTTC. Translation gives CASSLDGGATSTYEQYF.

The genes are TRBV30 and TRBJ2-7, with D maybe TRBD1 (6 bases). The CDR3 sequence is 12 residues long. Germline loops: CDR1 GTSNPN, CDR2 SVGIG (reference sequence). Trimming removed 4 bases at V and 3 bases at J, with 10 bases between. Here the CDR3 reads CAWTPQGYEQYF. The CDR3, as DNA: TGTGCCTGGACCCCACAGGGCTACGAGCAGTACTTC.

The chain combines TRBV3-1 (or the pseudogene TRBV3-2) with TRBJ1-5; TRBD1 might be the D (6 bases). CDR1 and CDR2 from the germline V gene are LGHDT and YNNKEL (reference sequence). Trimming cost V 2 bases and J 5 bases, with 10 bases left between them. The CDR3 runs 14 residues. CDR3 bases: TGTGCCAGCAGCCAATGGAAGGGGGATCAGCCCCAGCATTTT. Translating it yields CASSQWKGDQPQHF.

The V call is TRBV6-6, the J call TRBJ2-3; 7 bases map to TRBD2. This CDR3 spans 14 amino acids. V lost 6 bases, J lost 8 bases, and 11 bases stayed unmatched. Germline V lookup: CDR1 MNHNY, CDR2 SVGAGI (reference sequence). This CDR3 reads CASRESRRGVTQYF. CDR3 nucleotides: TGTGCCAGCAGGGAGTCTCGACGGGGGGTTACGCAGTATTTT.

CDR3 loop: CASSPFRGDSSQFF. In nucleotides, the CDR3 is TGTGCCAGCAGTCCCTTCAGGGGTGACAGCTCCCAGTTCTTC. The chain carries TRBV11-1 and TRBJ2-1; D is perhaps TRBD1 (6 bases). The germline V gene has CDR1 SGHAT and CDR2 FQDESV (reference sequence). V lost 6 bases and J 13 bases, leaving 22 bases between the germline ends. The CDR3 is 14 amino acids. The whole variable domain, filled in from reference TRBV11-1 and TRBJ2-1, reads EAEVAQSPRYKITEKSQAVAFWCDPISGHATLYWYRQILGQGPELLVQFQDESVVDDSQLPKDRFSAERLKGVDSTLKIQPAELGDSAMYLCASSPFRGDSSQFFGPGTRLTVL.

The chain has TRBV5-5 and TRBJ2-3, with a tentative D call TRBD2 (6 bases). CDR3 size: 15 residues. V lost 4 bases and J lost 5, with 17 bases in between. The germline V gene encodes CDR1 SGHKS and CDR2 YYEKEE (reference sequence). CDR3 DNA sequence: TGTGCCAGCAGCGTCTTGGCGGCGGGGCGAGATACGCAGTATTTT. Protein product: CASSVLAAGRDTQYF.

The chain has TRBV6-1 and TRBJ2-7; the D is unclear. Germline values: CDR1 MNHNS, CDR2 SASEGT. This CDR3 comprises 13 residues. V was shortened by 2 bases and J by 3 bases, with 8 bases between the two germline ends. The CDR3 nucleotides are TGTGCCAGCAGTGAAAAGACAAACTACGAGCAGTACTTC. This codes for CASSEKTNYEQYF.

This clone occurred a few times. This chain joins TRBV2 and TRBJ1-2; D is possibly TRBD1 (5 bases). Trimming left V 5 bases short and J 7 bases short, with 17 bases between. Germline CDR1 is SNHLY and CDR2 is FYNNEI. This CDR3 has 14 residues. As DNA, the CDR3 is TGTGCCAGCAGTTTATGGGGGGAATCCCGTGGCTACACCTTC. It specifies CASSLWGESRGYTF.

This clone came up once. The CDR3 bases are TGTGCCACCAGCCCCCGGACACTGAACACTGAAGCTTTCTTT. Protein sequence: CATSPRTLNTEAFF. The chain employs TRBV15 and TRBJ1-1, with D possibly matching TRBD1 (5 bases). The CDR3 spans 14 residues. V lost 5 bases, J lost 0 bases, and 10 bases lay in between. Germline loops: CDR1 LNHNV, CDR2 YYDKDF (reference sequence). Full variable domain (missing parts from reference TRBV15 and TRBJ1-1): DAMVIQNPRYQVTQFGKPVTLSCSQTLNHNVMYWYQQKSSQAPKLLFHYYDKDFNNEADTPDNFQSRRPNTSFCFLDIRSPGLGDTAMYLCATSPRTLNTEAFFGQGTRLTVV.

This clone was recorded only once. V and J are TRBV28 and TRBJ2-1; D possibly corresponds to TRBD2 (6 bases). The germline V gene has CDR1 MDHEN and CDR2 SYDVKM. The V and J ends lost 2 bases and 0 bases respectively, with 14 bases between them. The length of the CDR3 is 17 residues. The CDR3 sequence: CASSLLANSLSYNEQFF. DNA for the CDR3: TGTGCCAGCAGTTTACTAGCGAACTCACTCTCCTACAATGAGCAGTTCTTC.